Listed here are 5 T cell receptor beta chains from one sample, sequenced in a study of blood T cell repertoires in COVID-19. Using immunoSEQ multiplex PCR, the repertoire was profiled, and TCRdb retains in-frame clones only, with some absent. The table has 300,000 to 350,000 clones, 90% seen once. The sequenced sample consisted of PBMCs or T cells enriched from blood (not recorded which). These receptors all come from a woman aged 18 to 35 with acute COVID-19.

This chain joins TRBV11-1 and TRBJ2-4; D gene unclear. V was cut by 3 bases and J by 9 bases, with 15 bases left in between. This CDR3 spans 14 amino acids. From germline, CDR1 is SGHAT and CDR2 FQDESV (reference sequence). Written as DNA, the CDR3 is TGTGCCAGCAGCTTTGGTGCAGGTTCTGGCATTCAGTACTTC. It yields the protein CASSFGAGSGIQYF.

This clone was picked up a small number of times. The chain carries TRBV9 and TRBJ2-7; 7 bases match TRBD2. The germline V gene has CDR1 SGDLS and CDR2 YYNGEE. V gave up 5 bases and J gave up 0 bases; unmatched junction bases: 5. The CDR3 runs 14 residues. DNA of the CDR3: TGTGCCAGCAGTCCCGGACTAGTCTCCTACGAGCAGTACTTC. Translation: CASSPGLVSYEQYF. Together with reference TRBV9 and TRBJ2-7, the CDR3 gives the full variable domain: DSGVTQTPKHLITATGQRVTLRCSPRSGDLSVYWYQQSLDQGLQFLIQYYNGEERAKGNILERFSAQQFPDLHSELNLSSLELGDSALYFCASSPGLVSYEQYFGPGTRLTVT.

This clone was counted a few times. The V call is TRBV5-4, the J call TRBJ2-7; D gene unclear. Trimming pared 0 bases from V and 1 base from J, leaving 8 bases between. Germline values: CDR1 SGHNT, CDR2 YYREEE (reference sequence). This CDR3 comprises 14 residues. The CDR3 nucleotides read TGTGCCAGCAGCTTGGAGAGATTGTCCTACGAGCAGTACTTC. This codes for CASSLERLSYEQYF.

This clone was found a few times. J is TRBJ2-7 and V is TRBV18, with TRBD1 identical over 7 bases. Germline CDR1 is KGHSH and CDR2 is LQKENI. Trimming removed 3 bases from V and 3 bases from J; junction bases left unmatched: 5. The CDR3 is 14 amino acids. The CDR3 here is CASSPGTDRYEQYF. The CDR3 DNA is TGTGCCAGCTCACCCGGGACAGACCGCTACGAGCAGTACTTC. The complete variable domain, with remaining parts taken from reference TRBV18 and TRBJ2-7, reads NAGVMQNPRHLVRRRGQEARLRCSPMKGHSHVYWYRQLPEEGLKFMVYLQKENIIDESGMPKERFSAEFPKEGPSILRIQQVVRGDSAAYFCASSPGTDRYEQYFGPGTRLTVT.

The chain couples TRBV6-1 to TRBJ1-6; D is undetermined. The CDR3 extends over 16 amino acids. CDR1 and CDR2 (germline): MNHNS, SASEGT. Trimming took off 2 bases at V and 0 bases at J, with 8 bases between the two ends. CDR3 nucleotides: TGTGCCAGCAGTGAATTGGGGAGCTCCTATAATTCACCCCTCCACTTT. Translating gives CASSELGSSYNSPLHF.